The sequence of this TCR beta chain was determined in a study of T cell repertoires in cytomegalovirus infection. The length of the CDR3 is 19 residues. V was clipped by 6 bases and J by 2 bases; unmatched bases: 13. One entry per CDR3 protein results from TCRdb running MiXCR on the reads. The sample has approximately 630,000 distinct CDR3 sequences; roughly 26% are singletons. This clonotype was sampled from a human donor in good health (CMV status not recorded). Some clones in this sample may be carry-over from other donors' samples. V usage is TRBV12-3 or TRBV12-4 and J usage is TRBJ2-3; 14 bases line up with TRBD2. The specimen sequenced was CD8+ T cells from PBMCs. The CDR3, as DNA: TGTGCCAGCAGCCCAGGGACTAGCGGGGGAAAACCCTACACAGATACGCAGTATTTT. Translating gives CASSPGTSGGKPYTDTQYF.